Listed below are T cell receptor beta chains from one sample, sequenced in a study of T cell responses to AZD1222 COVID-19 vaccine. Sequencing used immunoSEQ multiplex PCR; TCRdb keeps in-frame clones, though not all of them. The sample has some 120,000 clones; roughly 90% are singletons. Material: peripheral blood, obtained on day 0 of AZD1222 vaccination. The receptors here all came from an adult in good health. The CDR3 runs from the conserved cysteine through the conserved F or W. Fields, in order: V gene, J gene, D gene, clone size, CDR3 protein, CDR3 DNA. The D gene is left open where the match is weak. Only part of the rows carry a size: once, few, many, or a class if the clone is expanded.

>TRBV6-5|TRBJ1-6|-|-
CASSSARINSPLHF
TGTGCCAGCAGTTCGGCCAGAATTAATTCACCCCTCCACTTT
>TRBV9|TRBJ1-5|-|-
CASSVGDSFRPQHF
TGTGCCAGCAGCGTAGGAGACAGCTTCAGGCCCCAGCATTTT
>TRBV7-8|TRBJ1-6|-|-
CASSPPRVPYRSPLHF
TGTGCCAGCAGCCCCCCTCGGGTCCCGTACCGTTCACCCCTCCACTTT
>TRBV3-1/TRBV3-2|TRBJ1-1|-|few
CASSHLESSPLF
TGTGCCAGCAGCCACCTCGAATCCTCGCCGCTCTTT
>TRBV29-1|TRBJ2-3|-|-
CSGRASSTDTQYF
TGCAGCGGTCGGGCGTCTAGCACAGATACGCAGTATTTT
>TRBV12-3/TRBV12-4|TRBJ1-3|-|-
CASRGLAGHTIYF
TGTGCCAGCAGGGGACTTGCCGGGCACACCATATATTTT
>TRBV19|TRBJ1-2|TRBD1|-
CASKPRTGDPYGYTF
TGTGCCAGTAAGCCACGGACAGGAGACCCCTATGGCTACACCTTC
>TRBV28|TRBJ1-2|-|-
CASSLRDGYTF
TGTGCCAGCAGTCTGCGGGATGGCTACACCTTC
>TRBV14|TRBJ2-1|TRBD2|-
CASSPPSGGAGEQFF
TGTGCCAGCAGCCCCCCTAGCGGGGGGGCGGGGGAGCAGTTCTTC
>TRBV9|TRBJ2-1|-|-
CASSSYVGSSSYNEQFF
TGTGCCAGCAGCTCCTACGTCGGGTCCAGCTCCTACAATGAGCAGTTCTTC
>TRBV3-1/TRBV3-2|TRBJ2-1|TRBD2|-
CASSQAGGRDEQFF
TGTGCCAGCAGCCAAGCGGGGGGAAGGGATGAGCAGTTCTTC
>TRBV6-1|TRBJ1-2|-|-
CASSEPRYGYTF
TGTGCCAGCAGTGAGCCCAGGTATGGCTACACCTTC
>TRBV12-3/TRBV12-4|TRBJ1-1|-|once
CASSRGGTEAFF
TGTGCCAGCAGTCGGGGGGGGACTGAAGCTTTCTTT
>TRBV4-1|TRBJ1-2|TRBD1|-
CASSQDPGQASGYTF
TGCGCCAGCAGCCAAGACCCGGGACAGGCAAGTGGCTACACCTTC
>TRBV2|TRBJ1-1|TRBD1|-
CASSDPTGGTEAFF
TGTGCCAGCAGTGACCCGACAGGGGGCACTGAAGCTTTCTTT
>TRBV18|TRBJ2-1|-|-
CASSPMVGLTYNEQFF
TGTGCCAGCTCACCAATGGTAGGGTTGACCTACAATGAGCAGTTCTTC
>TRBV4-1|TRBJ2-7|-|-
CASSQNDGTYPYEQYF
TGCGCCAGCAGCCAGAATGATGGAACCTATCCCTACGAGCAGTACTTC
>TRBV9|TRBJ1-3|-|few
CASSPGVSGNTIYF
TGTGCCAGCAGCCCAGGGGTCTCTGGAAACACCATATATTTT
>TRBV3-1/TRBV3-2|TRBJ2-7|-|-
CASSPGPSSYEQYF
TGTGCCAGCAGCCCGGGGCCTAGCTCCTACGAGCAGTACTTC